This TCR beta chain was profiled in a study of blood T cell repertoires in COVID-19 (dated by TCRdb to about 2020). Notes on the research overall: The collaborator samples originated in the United States, Italy and Spain and spanned the acute and convalescent phases of COVID-19. The prospective study material was composed of cDNA or gDNA derived from T cells, B-cell-depleted T cells, or PBMCs. The dataset comprised deeply sampled blood TCRbeta repertoires from subjects exposed to, actively infected with, or recovered from COVID-19. The repertoires were released in a freely available public database intended as a resource for research on the immune response to SARS-CoV-2. Samples were obtained from the ongoing ImmuneRACE study (first 160 participants) and from 1,254 subjects provided by 6 global collaborators. Nearly every sample came with metadata listing a de-identified subject ID, COVID-19 status, age in years and sex. Where available, HLA class I and class II types were obtained from metadata supplied by the sample provider rather than from assay-based typing.

Worth noting for this clone: The antigen it recognizes is unknown. Base-call qualities are not available, and no considerably larger clone is one nucleotide away.

Results and caveats for the whole study, not just this receptor: Clinical and demographic metadata were provided uncurated, with the amount varying by source and participant.

One collaborating source in Seattle enrolled patients during active infection and followed them longitudinally through the course of disease. Each collaborating institution followed its own protocols to collect whole blood in K2EDTA tubes. Collaborator samples were shipped for TCRbeta analysis as frozen whole blood, isolated PBMCs, or DNA extracted from either sample type. The immunoSEQ Assay, a bias-controlled multiplex PCR, was used to amplify TCRbeta CDR3 regions from genomic DNA. The paper's processing steps were these. Nucleated cell counts per sample were estimated from amplification of reference gene primers within the assay. To quantify the absolute abundance of each unique TCRbeta CDR3 rearrangement, sequence reads were collapsed and filtered. For each sample, productive Simpson clonality was calculated by taking the square root of Simpson's diversity index across productive rearrangements. Imported from immuneACCESS, the table was reduced by TCRdb to in-frame sequences with V and J called. These copies leave out some clones; in studies compared against another copy, an unresolved V gene accounts for under half, and the cause of the remainder is not known. V and J calls and clone size are copied from that table; D and trimming were computed from the DNA. The sample table shows more than 80,000 clones, and 87% are seen once. The ten largest clones represent around 17% of the sample.

What was sequenced was peripheral blood. The TCR sequence derives from a woman between 55 and 75 years old with COVID-19, enrolled during active disease.

The encoded CDR3 is CASSILTGQLTGELFF. The DNA sequence follows: TGTGCCAGTAGTATACTGACAGGGCAATTGACCGGGGAGCTGTTTTTT. This receptor chain uses TRBV19 and TRBJ2-2; 7 of the junction bases match TRBD1. V and J are trimmed by 2 bases and 5 bases, and the gene matches miss 8 bases of the junction. From cysteine to phenylalanine, the CDR3 is 16 amino acids long. Only the CDR3 portion is preserved as DNA: 48 bases, with reading frame beginning at the first base. As encoded in the germline V gene (reference sequence), CDR1 is LNHDA while CDR2 is SQIVND.